This T cell receptor beta chain was identified during a study of blood T cells in healthy people across ages. The CDR3 runs 16 residues. Germline V lookup: CDR1 DFQATT, CDR2 SNEGSKA (reference sequence). After removal of 6 bases from V and 2 bases from J, the junction contained 12 bases not matched to a gene. Primers used in a second PCR of roughly 7 to 12 cycles were a sample-barcoded 5' primer and a J-beta primer mix. In TCRdb, the 5' RACE reads were re-called with MiXCR into one record per CDR3 protein. The sample gives roughly 680,000 distinct CDR3 sequences, roughly 49% of which show up once; roughly a third is in the top ten.

The sample taken for sequencing was blood. This receptor was taken from a woman aged 60 to 75 in good health. The V gene is TRBV20-1, the J gene TRBJ2-7, with TRBD2 identical over 11 bases. CDR3 in amino acids: CSANPPLAGGPYEQYF. The DNA of the CDR3 is TGCAGTGCAAACCCACCGCTAGCGGGAGGCCCCTACGAGCAGTACTTC.